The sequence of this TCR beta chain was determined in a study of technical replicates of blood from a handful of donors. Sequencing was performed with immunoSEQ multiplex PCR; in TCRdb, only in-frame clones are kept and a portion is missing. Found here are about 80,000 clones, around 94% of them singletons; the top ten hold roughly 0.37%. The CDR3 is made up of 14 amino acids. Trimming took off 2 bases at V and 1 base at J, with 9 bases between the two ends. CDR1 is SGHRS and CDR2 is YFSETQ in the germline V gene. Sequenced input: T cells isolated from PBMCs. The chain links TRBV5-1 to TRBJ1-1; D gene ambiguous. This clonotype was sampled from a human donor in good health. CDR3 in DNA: TGCGCCAGCAGCTTCAGATCAGGGAACACTGAAGCTTTCTTT. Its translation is CASSFRSGNTEAFF.